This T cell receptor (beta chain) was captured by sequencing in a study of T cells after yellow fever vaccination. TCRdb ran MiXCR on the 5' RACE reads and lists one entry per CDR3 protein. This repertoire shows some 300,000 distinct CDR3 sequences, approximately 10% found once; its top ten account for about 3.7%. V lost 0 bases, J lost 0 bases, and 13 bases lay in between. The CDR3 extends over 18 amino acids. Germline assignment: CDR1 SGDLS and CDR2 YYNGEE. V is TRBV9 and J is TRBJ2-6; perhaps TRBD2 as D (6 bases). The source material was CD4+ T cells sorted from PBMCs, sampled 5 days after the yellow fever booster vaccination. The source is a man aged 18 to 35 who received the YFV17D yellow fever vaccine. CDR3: CASSVARGTNSGANVLTF. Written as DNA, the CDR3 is TGTGCCAGCAGCGTAGCTCGGGGGACGAACTCTGGGGCCAACGTCCTGACTTTC. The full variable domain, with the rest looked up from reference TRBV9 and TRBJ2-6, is DSGVTQTPKHLITATGQRVTLRCSPRSGDLSVYWYQQSLDQGLQFLIQYYNGEERAKGNILERFSAQQFPDLHSELNLSSLELGDSALYFCASSVARGTNSGANVLTFGAGSRLTVL.